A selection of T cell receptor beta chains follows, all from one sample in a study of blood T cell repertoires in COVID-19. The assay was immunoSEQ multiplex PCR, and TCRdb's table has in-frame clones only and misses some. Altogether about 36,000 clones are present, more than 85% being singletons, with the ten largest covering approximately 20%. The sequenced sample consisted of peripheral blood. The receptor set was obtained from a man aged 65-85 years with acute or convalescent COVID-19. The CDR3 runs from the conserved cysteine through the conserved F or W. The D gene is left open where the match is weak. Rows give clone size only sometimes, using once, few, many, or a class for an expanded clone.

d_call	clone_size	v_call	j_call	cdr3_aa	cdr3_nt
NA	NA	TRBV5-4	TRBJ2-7	CASSSTQGQAFREQYF	TGTGCCAGCAGCAGTACACAGGGCCAAGCTTTTCGCGAGCAGTACTTC
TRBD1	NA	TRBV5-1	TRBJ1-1	CASSLGGGQGNTEAFF	TGCGCCAGCAGCTTGGGAGGGGGACAGGGGAACACTGAAGCTTTCTTT
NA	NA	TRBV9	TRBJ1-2	CASSPVGGVYGYTF	TGTGCCAGCAGCCCCGTTGGAGGGGTCTATGGCTACACCTTC
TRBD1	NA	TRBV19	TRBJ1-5	CASSRDRVGNQPQHF	TGTGCCAGTAGCCGGGACAGGGTAGGCAATCAGCCCCAGCATTTT
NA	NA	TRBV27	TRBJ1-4	CASSFRLWTPRFATNEKLFF	TGTGCCAGCAGTTTTCGGTTGTGGACACCAAGATTTGCAACTAATGAAAAACTGTTTTTT
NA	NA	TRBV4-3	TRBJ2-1	CASSQAGTSLNEQFF	TGCGCCAGCAGCCAAGCAGGGACTTCTCTCAATGAGCAGTTCTTC
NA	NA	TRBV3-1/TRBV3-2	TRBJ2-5	CASSQRGFQETQYF	TGTGCCAGCAGCCAAAGGGGGTTTCAAGAGACCCAGTACTTC
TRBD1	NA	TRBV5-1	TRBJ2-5	CATPSDREETQYF	TGCGCCACCCCTTCAGACAGGGAAGAGACCCAGTACTTC
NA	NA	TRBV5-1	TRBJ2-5	CASSLRSAGTQYF	TGCGCCAGCAGCTTGCGGTCGGCGGGGACCCAGTACTTC
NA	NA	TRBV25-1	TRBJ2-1	CASSEAGGISHEQFF	TGTGCCAGCAGTGAAGCGGGCGGGATATCTCATGAGCAGTTCTTC
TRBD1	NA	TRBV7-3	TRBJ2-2	CASSGQGDTGELFF	TGTGCCAGCAGTGGGCAGGGGGACACCGGGGAGCTGTTTTTT
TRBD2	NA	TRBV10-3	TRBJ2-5	CAISGQRAGGPRETQYF	TGTGCCATCAGTGGTCAGCGAGCGGGAGGGCCGCGAGAGACCCAGTACTTC
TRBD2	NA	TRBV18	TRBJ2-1	CASSRSSGLHNEQFF	TGTGCCAGCTCTCGATCTAGCGGGCTTCACAATGAGCAGTTCTTC
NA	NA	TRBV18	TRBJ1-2	CASSSQSRTNYGYTF	TGTGCCAGCTCATCCCAGTCCAGAACTAACTATGGCTACACCTTC
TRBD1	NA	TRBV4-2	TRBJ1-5	CASSPGQYSNQPQHF	TGTGCCAGCAGCCCGGGACAGTATAGCAATCAGCCCCAGCATTTT
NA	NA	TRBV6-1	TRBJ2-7	CASSEMRGSYEQYF	TGTGCCAGCAGTGAAATGCGGGGTTCCTACGAGCAGTACTTC
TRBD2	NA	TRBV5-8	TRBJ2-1	CASSLRLAVDGYNEQFF	TGTGCCAGCAGCTTAAGACTAGCGGTAGACGGATACAATGAGCAGTTCTTC
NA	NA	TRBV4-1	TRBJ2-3	CASSQNYRGTDTQYF	TGCGCCAGCAGCCAAAACTACCGGGGCACAGATACGCAGTATTTT
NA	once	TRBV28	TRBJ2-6	CASRWAQFSGANVLTF	TGTGCCAGCAGATGGGCCCAGTTCTCTGGGGCCAACGTCCTGACTTTC
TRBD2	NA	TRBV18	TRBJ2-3	CASSPPSGRDTQYF	TGTGCCAGCTCACCACCGAGCGGGAGGGATACGCAGTATTTT
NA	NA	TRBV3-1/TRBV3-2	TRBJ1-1	CASSQLDSRGRTEAFF	TGTGCCAGCAGCCAACTGGACTCGCGGGGACGCACTGAAGCTTTCTTT
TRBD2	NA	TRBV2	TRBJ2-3	CASSDPSGGTDTQYF	TGTGCCAGCAGTGATCCTAGCGGGGGCACAGATACGCAGTATTTT
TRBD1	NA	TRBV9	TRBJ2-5	CASSSIGDRKETQYF	TGTGCCAGCAGCTCCATAGGGGACAGGAAAGAGACCCAGTACTTC
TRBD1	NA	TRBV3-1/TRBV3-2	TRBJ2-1	CASSQDVGGREQFF	TGTGCCAGCAGCCAAGATGTAGGGGGCCGCGAGCAGTTCTTC
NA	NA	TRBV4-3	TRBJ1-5	CASSLIRKENQPQHF	TGCGCCAGCAGCCTGATCAGAAAGGAGAATCAGCCCCAGCATTTT
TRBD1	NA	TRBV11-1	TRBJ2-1	CASSPPGQGYNEQFF	TGTGCCAGCAGCCCTCCGGGACAGGGTTACAATGAGCAGTTCTTC
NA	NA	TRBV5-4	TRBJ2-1	CASSLAALSYNEQFF	TGTGCCAGCAGCTTAGCGGCGCTATCCTACAATGAGCAGTTCTTC
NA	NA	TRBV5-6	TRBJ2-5	CASSAGMGQETQYF	TGTGCCAGCAGCGCAGGGATGGGACAAGAGACCCAGTACTTC
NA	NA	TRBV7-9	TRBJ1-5	CASSPRDSNQPQHF	TGTGCCAGCAGCCCGCGGGACAGCAATCAGCCCCAGCATTTT
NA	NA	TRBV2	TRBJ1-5	CASSTDSGNQPQHF	TGTGCCAGCAGCACGGACAGCGGCAATCAGCCCCAGCATTTT
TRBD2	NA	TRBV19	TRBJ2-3	CASTTLADGGADTQYF	TGTGCCAGTACCACACTAGCGGATGGGGGGGCAGATACGCAGTATTTT
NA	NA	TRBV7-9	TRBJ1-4	CASSSLTGRSSDNEKLFF	TGTGCCAGCAGCTCGCTGACAGGCCGCTCTTCGGATAATGAAAAACTGTTTTTT
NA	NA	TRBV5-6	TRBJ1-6	CASSLSAYNSPLHF	TGTGCCAGCAGCTTGAGCGCCTATAATTCACCCCTCCACTTT
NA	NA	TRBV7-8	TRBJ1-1	CASSLGPRKGDTEAFF	TGTGCCAGCAGCTTAGGACCTAGAAAGGGGGACACTGAAGCTTTCTTT
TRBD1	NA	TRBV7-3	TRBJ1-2	CASSKGQGEGYTF	TGTGCCAGCAGCAAAGGACAGGGTGAAGGCTACACCTTC
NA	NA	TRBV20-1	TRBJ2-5	CSASHSLAETQYF	TGCAGTGCTAGTCATAGTCTCGCAGAGACCCAGTACTTC
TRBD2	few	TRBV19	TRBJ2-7	CASSNDSSGYTDEQYF	TGTGCCAGTAGTAATGACTCTAGCGGTTATACAGACGAGCAGTACTTC
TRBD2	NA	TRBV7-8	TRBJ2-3	CASSIPLAGGPGDTQYF	TGTGCCAGCAGCATTCCTCTAGCGGGAGGGCCCGGAGATACGCAGTATTTT
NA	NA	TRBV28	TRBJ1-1	CASSSPLVVNTEAFF	TGTGCCAGCAGTTCCCCCCTAGTAGTGAACACTGAAGCTTTCTTT
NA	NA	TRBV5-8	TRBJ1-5	CASSLNVGRVGQPQHF	TGTGCCAGCAGCTTGAACGTAGGCAGGGTGGGTCAGCCCCAGCATTTT
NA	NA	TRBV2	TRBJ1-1	CASSPDRWLPEAFF	TGTGCCAGCAGTCCGGACAGATGGCTCCCTGAAGCTTTCTTT
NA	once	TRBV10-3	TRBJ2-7	CATSGGINYEQYF	TGTGCCACCTCCGGGGGTATTAACTACGAGCAGTACTTC
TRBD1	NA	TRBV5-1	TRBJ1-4	CASSSDRDEKLFF	TGCGCCAGCAGCTCGGACAGGGATGAAAAACTGTTTTTT
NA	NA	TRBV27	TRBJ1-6	CASSPQSLGTLHF	TGTGCCAGCAGTCCCCAGTCCCTAGGAACCCTCCACTTT